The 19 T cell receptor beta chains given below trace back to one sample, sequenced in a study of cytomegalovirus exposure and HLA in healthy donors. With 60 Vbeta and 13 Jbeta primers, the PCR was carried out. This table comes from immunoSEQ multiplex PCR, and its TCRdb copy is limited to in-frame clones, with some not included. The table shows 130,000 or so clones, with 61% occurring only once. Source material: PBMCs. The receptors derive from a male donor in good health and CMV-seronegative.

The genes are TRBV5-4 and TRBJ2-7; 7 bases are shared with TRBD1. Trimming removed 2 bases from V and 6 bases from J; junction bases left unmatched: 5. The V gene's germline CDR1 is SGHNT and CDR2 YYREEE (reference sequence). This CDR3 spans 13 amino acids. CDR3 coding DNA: TGTGCCAGCAGCTTACAGGGGCCCGGCGAGCAGTACTTC. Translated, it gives CASSLQGPGEQYF.

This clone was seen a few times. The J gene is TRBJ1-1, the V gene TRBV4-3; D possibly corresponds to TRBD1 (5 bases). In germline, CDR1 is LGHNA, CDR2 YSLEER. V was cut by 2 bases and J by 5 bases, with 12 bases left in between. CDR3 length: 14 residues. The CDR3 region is CASSQSAQGTEAFF. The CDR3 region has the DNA TGCGCCAGCAGCCAATCGGCGCAGGGTACTGAAGCTTTCTTT.

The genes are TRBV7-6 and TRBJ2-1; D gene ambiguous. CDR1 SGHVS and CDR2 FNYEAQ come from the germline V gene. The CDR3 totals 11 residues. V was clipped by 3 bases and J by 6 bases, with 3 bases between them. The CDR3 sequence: CASSFRNEQFF. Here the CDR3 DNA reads TGTGCCAGCAGCTTTCGCAATGAGCAGTTCTTC.

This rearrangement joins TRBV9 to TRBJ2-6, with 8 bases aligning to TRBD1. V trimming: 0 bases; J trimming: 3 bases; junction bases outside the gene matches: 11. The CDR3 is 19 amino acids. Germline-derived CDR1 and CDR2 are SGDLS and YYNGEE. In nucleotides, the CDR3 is TGTGCCAGCAGCGTAGCTCGGGGACAGGCAGCATATGGGGCCAACGTCCTGACTTTC. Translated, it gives CASSVARGQAAYGANVLTF.

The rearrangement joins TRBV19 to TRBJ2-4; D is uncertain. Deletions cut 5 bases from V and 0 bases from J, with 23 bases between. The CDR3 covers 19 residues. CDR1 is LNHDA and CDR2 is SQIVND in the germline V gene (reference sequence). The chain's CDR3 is CASSPPGRFTLIAKNIQYF. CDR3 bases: TGTGCCAGTAGTCCGCCCGGCAGGTTTACTCTCATAGCCAAAAACATTCAGTACTTC.

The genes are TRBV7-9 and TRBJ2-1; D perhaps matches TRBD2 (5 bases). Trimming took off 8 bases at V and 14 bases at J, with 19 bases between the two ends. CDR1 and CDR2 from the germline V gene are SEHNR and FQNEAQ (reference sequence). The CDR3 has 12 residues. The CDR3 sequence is CASDTPLLGKFF. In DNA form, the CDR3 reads TGTGCCAGCGACACCCCACTACTCGGGAAGTTCTTC.

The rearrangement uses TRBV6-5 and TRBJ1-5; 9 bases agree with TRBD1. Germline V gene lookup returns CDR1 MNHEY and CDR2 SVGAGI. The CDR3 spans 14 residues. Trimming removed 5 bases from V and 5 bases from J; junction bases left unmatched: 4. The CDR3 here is CASSRDRGDQPQHF. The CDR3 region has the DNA TGTGCCAGCAGTCGCGACAGGGGGGATCAGCCCCAGCATTTT.

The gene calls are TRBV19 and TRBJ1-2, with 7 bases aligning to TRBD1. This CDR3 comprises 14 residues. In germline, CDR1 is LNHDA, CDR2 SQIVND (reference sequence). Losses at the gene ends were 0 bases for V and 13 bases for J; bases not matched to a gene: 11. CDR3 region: CASSIDRDSSRGTF. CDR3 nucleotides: TGTGCCAGTAGTATAGATCGGGACAGCAGCCGTGGCACCTTC.

As DNA, the CDR3 is TGCGCCAGCAGCTGGACAACTGGCACCTACGAGCAGTACTTC. This sequence encodes CASSWTTGTYEQYF. The rearrangement uses TRBV5-1 and TRBJ2-7, with D perhaps matching TRBD1 (5 bases). The ends were cut back, 3 bases at V and 2 bases at J, with 12 bases in the middle. This CDR3 region has 14 residues. The germline V gene has CDR1 SGHRS and CDR2 YFSETQ.

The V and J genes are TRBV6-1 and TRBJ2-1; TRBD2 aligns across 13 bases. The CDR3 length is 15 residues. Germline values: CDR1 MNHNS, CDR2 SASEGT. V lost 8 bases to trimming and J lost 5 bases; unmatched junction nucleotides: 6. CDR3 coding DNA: TGTGCCAGCCTAAGACTAGCGGGGGGCGACAATGAGCAGTTCTTC. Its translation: CASLRLAGGDNEQFF.

The CDR3 loop reads CASSLLKINSPLHF. In nucleotides, the CDR3 is TGTGCCAGCAGCCTCCTAAAAATTAATTCACCCCTCCACTTT. V and J are TRBV7-9 and TRBJ1-6; D gene ambiguous. CDR1 is SEHNR and CDR2 is FQNEAQ in the germline V gene (reference sequence). Trimming removed 5 bases at V and 6 bases at J, with 11 bases between. This CDR3 region has 14 residues.

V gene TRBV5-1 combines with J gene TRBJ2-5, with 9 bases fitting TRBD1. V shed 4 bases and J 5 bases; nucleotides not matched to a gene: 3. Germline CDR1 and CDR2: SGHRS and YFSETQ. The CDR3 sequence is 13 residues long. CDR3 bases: TGCGCCAGCAGCGTGACAGGGGGGGAGACCCAGTACTTC. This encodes CASSVTGGETQYF.

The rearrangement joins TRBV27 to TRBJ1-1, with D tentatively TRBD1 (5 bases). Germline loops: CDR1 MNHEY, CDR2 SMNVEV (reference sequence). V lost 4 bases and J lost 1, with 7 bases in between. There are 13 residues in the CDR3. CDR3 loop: CASSWTPNTEAFF. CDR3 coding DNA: TGTGCCAGCAGTTGGACACCGAACACTGAAGCTTTCTTT.

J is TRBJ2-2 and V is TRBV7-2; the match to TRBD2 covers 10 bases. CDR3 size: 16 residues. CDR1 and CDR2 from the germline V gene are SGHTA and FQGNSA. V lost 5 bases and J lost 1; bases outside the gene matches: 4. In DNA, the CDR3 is TGTGCCAGCAGCAGATCTAGCGGGGGGAACACCGGGGAGCTGTTTTTT. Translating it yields CASSRSSGGNTGELFF.

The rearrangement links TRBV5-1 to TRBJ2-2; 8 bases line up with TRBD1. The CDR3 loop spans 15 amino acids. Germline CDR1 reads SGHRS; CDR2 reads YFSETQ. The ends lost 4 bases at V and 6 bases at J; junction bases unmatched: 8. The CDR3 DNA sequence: TGCGCCAGCAGCAACCAAGGACAGGGCCCCGGGGAGCTGTTTTTT. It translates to CASSNQGQGPGELFF.

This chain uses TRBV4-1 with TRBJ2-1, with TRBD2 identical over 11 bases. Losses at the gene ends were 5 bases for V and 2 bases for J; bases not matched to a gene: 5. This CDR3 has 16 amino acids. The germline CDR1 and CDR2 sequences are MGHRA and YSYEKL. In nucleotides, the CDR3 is TGCGCCAGCAGCACCTTTAGCGGGGGGGCCTACAATGAGCAGTTCTTC. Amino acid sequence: CASSTFSGGAYNEQFF.

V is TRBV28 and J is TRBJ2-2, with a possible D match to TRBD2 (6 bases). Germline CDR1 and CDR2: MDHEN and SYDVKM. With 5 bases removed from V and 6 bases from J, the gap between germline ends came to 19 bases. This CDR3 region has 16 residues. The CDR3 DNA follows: TGTGCCAGCAGTGAGGGACTCCAACATCGCCCCGGGGAGCTGTTTTTT. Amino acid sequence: CASSEGLQHRPGELFF.

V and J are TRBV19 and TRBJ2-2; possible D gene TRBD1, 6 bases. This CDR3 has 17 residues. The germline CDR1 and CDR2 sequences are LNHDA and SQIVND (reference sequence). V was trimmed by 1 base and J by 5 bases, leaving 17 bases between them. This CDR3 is CASSIVPGTRGTGELFF. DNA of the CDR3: TGTGCCAGTAGTATAGTACCAGGGACACGAGGGACCGGGGAGCTGTTTTTT.

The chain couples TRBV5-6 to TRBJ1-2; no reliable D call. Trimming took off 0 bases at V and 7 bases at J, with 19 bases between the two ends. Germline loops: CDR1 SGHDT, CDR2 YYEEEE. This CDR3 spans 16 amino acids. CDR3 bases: TGTGCCAGCAGCTTGGGATCGGTAGGAGAGTTCTCTGGCTACACCTTC. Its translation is CASSLGSVGEFSGYTF. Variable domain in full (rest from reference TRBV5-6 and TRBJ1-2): DAGVTQSPTHLIKTRGQQVTLRCSPKSGHDTVSWYQQALGQGPQFIFQYYEEEERQRGNFPDRFSGHQFPNYSSELNVNALLLGDSALYLCASSLGSVGEFSGYTFGSGTRLTVV.